Presented here are 25 T cell receptor beta chains from one specimen sequenced in a study of cytomegalovirus exposure and HLA in healthy donors. 60 Vbeta and 13 Jbeta primers were used in PCR. The repertoire was sequenced with immunoSEQ multiplex PCR; TCRdb's copy has only in-frame clones and lacks some. The sample includes approximately 130,000 clones, roughly 80% of them seen just once. The sequencing input was PBMCs. The receptors come from a woman aged 40 to 50 in good health and CMV-seronegative.

V is TRBV4-1 and J is TRBJ2-5; maybe TRBD1 (6 bases). Germline CDR1 MGHRA, CDR2 YSYEKL. V shed 3 bases and J shed 4 bases, with 12 bases lying between them. CDR3 length: 14 amino acids. The CDR3 here is CASSHPDRLETQYF. The CDR3 nucleotides are TGCGCCAGCAGCCACCCAGACAGGCTAGAGACCCAGTACTTC.

The genes are TRBV11-3 and TRBJ2-2, with 9 bases fitting TRBD2. V was clipped by 1 base and J by 3 bases; unmatched bases: 3. The CDR3 is made up of 16 amino acids. From germline, CDR1 is SGHNT and CDR2 YENEEA. The CDR3 spells CASSLGTSGHTGELFF. The CDR3 DNA is TGTGCCAGCAGCTTAGGCACTAGCGGGCACACCGGGGAGCTGTTTTTT.

This clone was picked up a small number of times. The V call is TRBV19, the J call TRBJ2-1; D ambiguous. This CDR3 spans 14 amino acids. The ends were cut back, 4 bases at V and 2 bases at J, with 9 bases in the middle. Germline V gives CDR1 LNHDA, CDR2 SQIVND (reference sequence). In DNA form, the CDR3 reads TGTGCCAGTAGTAAGTACTTAACCTACAATGAGCAGTTCTTC. It specifies CASSKYLTYNEQFF.

This clone was recorded only once. The chain has TRBV7-9 and TRBJ2-5; 8 nucleotides agree with TRBD2. In germline, CDR1 is SEHNR, CDR2 FQNEAQ (reference sequence). The CDR3 contains 16 residues. V lost 5 bases and J lost 3; bases outside the gene matches: 11. CDR3: CASSPRAGTREETQYF. DNA of the CDR3: TGTGCCAGCAGCCCTAGGGCCGGGACTAGGGAAGAGACCCAGTACTTC.

V is TRBV9 and J is TRBJ1-6; D is possibly TRBD1 (5 bases). This CDR3 is built from 15 residues. V was cut by 2 bases and J by 4 bases, with 10 bases left in between. Germline-derived CDR1 and CDR2 are SGDLS and YYNGEE. CDR3 bases: TGTGCCAGCAGCGTGTCAGGGTTGTATAATTCACCCCTCCACTTT. Its protein is CASSVSGLYNSPLHF.

The chain combines TRBV28 with TRBJ1-2; a possible D gene is TRBD1 (5 bases). Deletions cut 8 bases from V and 7 bases from J, with 17 bases between. The CDR3 contains 13 residues. Germline lookup yields CDR1 MDHEN and CDR2 SYDVKM. The CDR3 DNA sequence: TGTGCCAGCCTCCGGGTCCCTCAGGGTGGCTACACCTTC. It codes for CASLRVPQGGYTF.

The J gene is TRBJ1-5, the V gene TRBV29-1; no firm D call. The CDR3 runs to 13 residues. Trimming removed 4 bases at V and 2 bases at J, with 9 bases between. Germline V gives CDR1 SQVTM, CDR2 ANQGSEA. The CDR3 loop reads CSVGEDGNQPQHF. CDR3 nucleotide sequence: TGCAGCGTTGGGGAGGATGGCAATCAGCCCCAGCATTTT.

V gene TRBV18 combines with J gene TRBJ2-3; 7 bases fit TRBD1. CDR1 KGHSH and CDR2 LQKENI come from the germline V gene. V lost 3 bases, J lost 5 bases, and 8 bases stayed unmatched. CDR3 length equals 15 residues. The DNA of the CDR3 is TGTGCCAGCTCACCTGTGACAGGGACAGTAGATACGCAGTATTTT. It encodes CASSPVTGTVDTQYF.

Turning to this clone: One end of the junction is discordant with germline, which a read error may explain. The rearrangement uses TRBV5-1 and TRBJ2-3; 8 bases align to TRBD2. The V gene's germline CDR1 is SGHRS and CDR2 YFSETQ. The CDR3 is made up of 15 amino acids. The CDR3, as DNA: TGCGCCATCAGCCCGGGACTAGGGATCGCGGATACGCAGTATTTT. Encoded protein: CAISPGLGIADTQYF. The entire variable domain, with the rest obtained from reference TRBV5-1 and TRBJ2-3, is as follows: KAGVTQTPRYLIKTRGQQVTLSCSPISGHRSVSWYQQTPGQGLQFLFEYFSETQRNKGNFPGRFSGRQFSNSRSEMNVSTLELGDSALYLCAISPGLGIADTQYFGPGTRLTVL.

The CDR3: CASSLREAETQYF. DNA of the CDR3: TGTGCCAGCAGCTTACGGGAGGCTGAGACCCAGTACTTC. The chain uses TRBV7-3 and TRBJ2-5; 7 bases fit TRBD2. The CDR3 length is 13 residues. V gave up 2 bases and J gave up 5 bases; unmatched junction bases: 2. The V gene's germline CDR1 is SGHTA and CDR2 FQGTGA.

This clone occurred once. V is TRBV7-9 and J is TRBJ2-5, with D uncertain. Germline values: CDR1 SEHNR, CDR2 FQNEAQ (reference sequence). Trimming took off 1 base at V and 5 bases at J, with 5 bases between the two ends. The CDR3 is 12 residues long. CDR3 DNA sequence: TGTGCCAGCAGCTTAGTACGGGAGACCCAGTACTTC. This encodes CASSLVRETQYF.

This clone has just a few counts. This rearrangement joins TRBV5-1 to TRBJ2-5, with 8 bases that match TRBD1. Looked up from germline, CDR1 is SGHRS and CDR2 is YFSETQ. The CDR3 sequence is 14 residues long. Trimming removed 4 bases from V and 7 bases from J; junction bases left unmatched: 9. CDR3 amino acids: CASSQGQVEGTQYF. DNA for the CDR3: TGCGCCAGCAGCCAGGGACAGGTGGAGGGGACCCAGTACTTC.

This rearrangement joins TRBV28 to TRBJ2-7; 8 nucleotides match TRBD2. Germline V CDR1 and CDR2: MDHEN, SYDVKM. The CDR3 spans 13 residues. V lost 8 bases, J lost 4 bases, and 7 bases stayed unmatched. The CDR3 bases are TGTGCCAGCCGGGGGGGGGCTGAGTACGAGCAGTACTTC. As protein: CASRGGAEYEQYF.

V usage is TRBV4-1 and J usage is TRBJ1-3, with D unresolved. This CDR3 is 16 amino acids long. The germline CDR1 and CDR2 sequences are MGHRA and YSYEKL. Between the trimmed V and J ends, which lost 1 base and 0 bases, there was a span of 10 bases. For the CDR3, the DNA is TGCGCCAGCAGCCAAGTACTTACGCCCTCTGGAAACACCATATATTTT. This gives the protein CASSQVLTPSGNTIYF.

The rearrangement joins TRBV6-5 to TRBJ2-7; D is possibly TRBD2 (5 bases). This CDR3 region has 14 residues. With 6 bases removed from V and 1 base from J, the gap between germline ends came to 13 bases. The germline gives CDR1 MNHEY, CDR2 SVGAGI. The CDR3 is CASSSPGNSYEQYF. The DNA for the CDR3 is TGTGCCAGCAGCTCCCCGGGGAATTCCTACGAGCAGTACTTC.

This clone appeared once. This chain links TRBV5-4 with TRBJ2-5, with D perhaps TRBD1 (6 bases). Matching the DNA end better, TRBJ2-7 makes the J call doubtful. This CDR3 has 14 amino acids. Germline V gives CDR1 SGHNT, CDR2 YYREEE (reference sequence). As DNA, the CDR3 is TGTGCCAGCAGCTCTGGACAGCAAGCCTACGAGCAGTACTTC. It codes for CASSSGQQAYEQYF.

The chain carries TRBV4-1 and TRBJ2-1, with D possibly being TRBD2 (6 bases). This CDR3 region has 16 residues. V lost 0 bases and J 8 bases, leaving 17 bases between the germline ends. The germline CDR1 and CDR2 sequences are MGHRA and YSYEKL. In DNA, the CDR3 is TGCGCCAGCAGCCAAGATGTTAGCGGAGCGAGGGATGAGCAGTTCTTC. It yields the protein CASSQDVSGARDEQFF.

About this clone: Mismatch with germline at one junction end may stem from a read error. The V call is TRBV19, the J call TRBJ2-6; possible D gene TRBD1, 5 bases. Germline V CDR1 and CDR2: LNHDA, SQIVND (reference sequence). CDR3 length: 14 amino acids. CDR3 coding DNA: TGTGCCAGTCGCTGGGTCTCTGGGGCCAACGGCCTGACTTTC. This gives the protein CASRWVSGANGLTF. Full variable domain (missing parts from reference TRBV19 and TRBJ2-6): DGGITQSPKYLFRKEGQNVTLSCEQNLNHDAMYWYRQDPGQGLRLIYYSQIVNDFQKGDIAEGYSVSREKKESFPLTVTSAQKNPTAFYLCASRWVSGANGLTFGAGSRLTVL.

This clone has only one observation. The chain carries TRBV7-9 and TRBJ2-6; 9 nucleotides align to TRBD1. There are 17 residues in the CDR3. V dropped 7 bases and J dropped 4; count of bases not matched to a gene: 11. Germline CDR1 is SEHNR and CDR2 is FQNEAQ (reference sequence). CDR3 in amino acids: CASTAGTGRTGANVLTF. The CDR3 DNA reads as TGTGCCAGCACCGCCGGGACAGGGAGAACCGGGGCCAACGTCCTGACTTTC. Full variable domain (remainder filled in from reference TRBV7-9 and TRBJ2-6): DTGVSQNPRHKITKRGQNVTFRCDPISEHNRLYWYRQTLGQGPEFLTYFQNEAQLEKSRLLSDRFSAERPKGSFSTLEIQRTEQGDSAMYLCASTAGTGRTGANVLTFGAGSRLTVL.

The chain combines TRBV1 with TRBJ2-7; TRBD1, the table's D call, was not compared with the DNA. TRBV1 corresponds to a pseudogene. The CDR3 runs 17 residues. Written as DNA, the CDR3 is TGCACCAGCAGCCAAGGCCCGCGTCAGGTAGTCTCCTACGAGCAGTACTTC. Translation gives CTSSQGPRQVVSYEQYF.

This clone has just one count. The V call is TRBV11-2, the J call TRBJ2-3; D uncertain. The CDR3 totals 15 residues. Per germline, CDR1 SGHAT and CDR2 FQNNGV. V was pared by 6 bases and J by 0 bases, with 13 bases between. Written as DNA, the CDR3 is TGTGCCAGCAGTCTTAGAGTCCCTAGCACAGATACGCAGTATTTT. Its protein is CASSLRVPSTDTQYF.

CDR3 residues: CASSLWVGGASGYNEQFF. CDR3 bases: TGTGCCAGCAGCTTATGGGTCGGTGGGGCTAGCGGGTACAATGAGCAGTTCTTC. The genes are TRBV7-2 and TRBJ2-1, with 8 bases fitting TRBD2. This CDR3 contains 18 residues. V shed 2 bases and J 4 bases; nucleotides not matched to a gene: 13. Per the germline V gene, CDR1 is SGHTA and CDR2 is FQGNSA.

The chain recombines TRBV10-2 with TRBJ2-7; D might be TRBD1 (5 bases). The germline V gene has CDR1 WSHSY and CDR2 SAAADI. Trimming took 2 bases from V and 3 from J, leaving 8 bases between them. The CDR3 is 13 residues long. The CDR3 sequence: CASSEDSSYEQYF. The CDR3 DNA reads TGCGCCAGCAGTGAGGACAGCAGCTACGAGCAGTACTTC.

CDR3 nucleotide sequence: TGTGCCAGTAGTATAGATCGCCTGGACAGATTGACCTATGGCTACACCTTC. This translates into CASSIDRLDRLTYGYTF. The genes are TRBV19 and TRBJ1-2, with D possibly being TRBD1 (6 bases). This CDR3 spans 17 amino acids. Germline-derived CDR1 and CDR2 are LNHDA and SQIVND (reference sequence). V was trimmed by 0 bases and J by 4 bases, leaving 18 bases between them.

CDR3 amino acids: CASSRTGGAEQYF. In nucleotides, the CDR3 is TGTGCCAGCAGTCGGACAGGGGGCGCCGAGCAGTACTTC. The gene calls are TRBV2 and TRBJ2-7, with 11 bases fitting TRBD1. V dropped 5 bases and J dropped 6; count of bases not matched to a gene: 3. CDR1 and CDR2 (germline): SNHLY, FYNNEI. The CDR3 runs to 13 residues. Combining the CDR3 with reference TRBV2 and TRBJ2-7 gives the whole variable domain EPEVTQTPSHQVTQMGQEVILRCVPISNHLYFYWYRQILGQKVEFLVSFYNNEISEKSEIFDDQFSVERPDGSNFTLKIRSTKLEDSAMYFCASSRTGGAEQYFGPGTRLTVT.